The rows below give T cell receptor beta chains drawn from one sample of a study of T cells in localized non-small cell lung cancer. Only in-frame clones appear in the TCRdb table, and some are missing; sequencing was by immunoSEQ multiplex PCR. The table records about 1,300 clones, less than 30% of them present only once. Here the sequenced sample was normal lung tissue next to the tumor, taken before any cancer treatment. These receptors originate from a woman aged 40 to 75 with stage I squamous cell lung carcinoma. The CDR3 runs from the conserved cysteine through the conserved F or W. D genes are given only for firm matches. Only part of the rows carry a size: once, few, many, or a class if the clone is expanded.

>few|TRBV11-3|-|TRBJ2-3
TGTGCTAGCAGCTTGGGTACTGGCACAGATACGCAGTATTTT
CASSLGTGTDTQYF
>few|TRBV6-8|-|TRBJ1-2
TGTGCCAGCAGTTACTCTCGGGGGTTAGACATCTATGGCTACACCTTC
CASSYSRGLDIYGYTF
>few|TRBV11-3|TRBD1|TRBJ1-2
TGTGCCAGCAGCTTAGGGACAGGAGACTATGGCTACACCTTC
CASSLGTGDYGYTF
>-|TRBV28|TRBD2|TRBJ2-3
TGTGCCAGCAGTTTGGGTGCTGAGGGTACGGGAGGTAATACGCAGTATTTT
CASSLGAEGTGGNTQYF
>few|TRBV29-1|TRBD2|TRBJ2-7
TGCAGCGTTGCAGTGCGACAGCCACTTAGCGGGAACCGCTACGAGCAGTACTTC
CSVAVRQPLSGNRYEQYF
>once|TRBV19|-|TRBJ1-6
TGTGCCAGTAGTATCGGTGGCGCACCCCTCCACTTT
CASSIGGAPLHF
>-|TRBV29-1|TRBD2|TRBJ2-1
TGCAGCGTCACCCCGGGCAGGATGCGTGGCGGGAGTAAGGACAATGAGCAGTTCTTC
CSVTPGRMRGGSKDNEQFF
>-|TRBV11-3|TRBD2|TRBJ2-1
TGTGCCAGCAGCCCGACTAGCGGGAGACCCAATGAGCAGTTCTTC
CASSPTSGRPNEQFF
>-|TRBV18|TRBD1|TRBJ1-4
TGTGCCAGCTCCCGCGACAGGGCAACTAATGAAAAACTGTTTTTT
CASSRDRATNEKLFF
>medium-sized|TRBV9|TRBD1|TRBJ2-5
TGTGCCAGCAGATCAGGGACAGGTGATCGGGAGACCCAGTACTTC
CASRSGTGDRETQYF
>-|TRBV9|-|TRBJ2-3
TGTGCCAGCACCCTCTATGGGAGTGCGGGCACAGATACGCAGTATTTT
CASTLYGSAGTDTQYF
>-|TRBV9|TRBD1|TRBJ1-1
TGTGCCAGCAGCTTCCGGACAGGCATGAACACTGAAGCTTTCTTT
CASSFRTGMNTEAFF